This TCR beta chain originates from a study of preoperative IRX-2 immunotherapy in early breast cancer. Treatment described: preoperative locoregional IRX-2 cytokine immunotherapy. This CDR3 comprises 14 residues. V lost 8 bases and J 1 base, leaving 14 bases between the germline ends. Germline CDR1 and CDR2: SGHNT and YENEEA. Here immunoSEQ multiplex PCR was the method, and the copy in TCRdb shows in-frame clones only, minus some. Here the sample spans about 3,300 clones, 69% being singletons. The chain links TRBV11-3 to TRBJ1-2; weak D call: TRBD1 (6 bases). Sample: tumor tissue, taken before IRX-2 immunotherapy. This sequence originates from a human donor with breast cancer. The CDR3 loop is CASSRTAHNYGYTF. The DNA of the CDR3 is TGTGCCAGCTCCCGGACAGCCCATAACTATGGCTACACCTTC.